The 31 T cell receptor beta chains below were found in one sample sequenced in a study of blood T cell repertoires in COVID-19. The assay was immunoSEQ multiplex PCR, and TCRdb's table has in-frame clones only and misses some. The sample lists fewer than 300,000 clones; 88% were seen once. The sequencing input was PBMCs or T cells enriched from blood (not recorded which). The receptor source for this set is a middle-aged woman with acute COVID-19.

CDR3 sequence: CASRQTGYTEAFF. The CDR3 coding sequence is TGTGCCAGCAGGCAGACAGGGTACACTGAAGCTTTCTTT. This chain joins TRBV6-5 and TRBJ1-1, with 7 bases aligning to TRBD1. The CDR3 spans 13 residues. Trimming cost V 6 bases and J 3 bases; bases outside gene matches: 4. CDR1 is MNHEY, CDR2 SVGAGI, per germline.

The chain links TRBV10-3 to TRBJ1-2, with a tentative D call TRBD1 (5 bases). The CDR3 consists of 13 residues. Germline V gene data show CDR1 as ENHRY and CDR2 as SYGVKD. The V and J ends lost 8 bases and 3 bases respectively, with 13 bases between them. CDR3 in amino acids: CAIRWGDDYGYTF. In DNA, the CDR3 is TGTGCCATCCGATGGGGGGATGACTATGGCTACACCTTC.

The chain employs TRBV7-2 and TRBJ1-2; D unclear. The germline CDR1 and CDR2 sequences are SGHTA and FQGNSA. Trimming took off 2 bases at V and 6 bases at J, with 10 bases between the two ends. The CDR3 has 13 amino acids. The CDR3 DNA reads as TGTGCCAGCAGCTTAAACAGTGAAAATGGCTACACCTTC. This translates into CASSLNSENGYTF. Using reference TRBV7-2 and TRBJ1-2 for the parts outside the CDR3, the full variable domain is GAGVSQSPSNKVTEKGKDVELRCDPISGHTALYWYRQSLGQGLEFLIYFQGNSAPDKSGLPSDRFSAERTGGSVSTLTIQRTQQEDSAVYLCASSLNSENGYTFGSGTRLTVV.

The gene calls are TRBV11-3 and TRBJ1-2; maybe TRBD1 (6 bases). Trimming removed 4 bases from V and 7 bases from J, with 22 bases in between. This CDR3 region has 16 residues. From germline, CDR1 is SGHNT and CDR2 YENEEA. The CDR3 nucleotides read TGTGCCAGCAGCTCACTGCCGGGACAACTACCCTCTGGCTACACCTTC. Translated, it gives CASSSLPGQLPSGYTF.

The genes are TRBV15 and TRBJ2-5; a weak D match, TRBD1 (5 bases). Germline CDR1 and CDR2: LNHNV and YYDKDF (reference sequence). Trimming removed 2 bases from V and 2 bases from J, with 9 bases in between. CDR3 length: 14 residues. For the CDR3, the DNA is TGTGCCACCAGCAGACTAGGGGCACAAGAGACCCAGTACTTC. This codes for CATSRLGAQETQYF.

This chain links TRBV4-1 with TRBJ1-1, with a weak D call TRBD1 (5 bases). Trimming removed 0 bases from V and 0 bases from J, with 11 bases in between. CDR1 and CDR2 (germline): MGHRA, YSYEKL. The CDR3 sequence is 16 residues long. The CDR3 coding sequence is TGCGCCAGCAGCCAAGATTGGGGGGGTATGAACACTGAAGCTTTCTTT. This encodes CASSQDWGGMNTEAFF.

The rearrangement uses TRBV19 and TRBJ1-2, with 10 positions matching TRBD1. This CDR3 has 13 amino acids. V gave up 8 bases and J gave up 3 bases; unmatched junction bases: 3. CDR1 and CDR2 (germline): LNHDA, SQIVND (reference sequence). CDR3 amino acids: CASWDRGYYGYTF. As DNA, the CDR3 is TGTGCCAGTTGGGACAGGGGATACTATGGCTACACCTTC. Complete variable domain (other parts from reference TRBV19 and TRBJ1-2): DGGITQSPKYLFRKEGQNVTLSCEQNLNHDAMYWYRQDPGQGLRLIYYSQIVNDFQKGDIAEGYSVSREKKESFPLTVTSAQKNPTAFYLCASWDRGYYGYTFGSGTRLTVV.

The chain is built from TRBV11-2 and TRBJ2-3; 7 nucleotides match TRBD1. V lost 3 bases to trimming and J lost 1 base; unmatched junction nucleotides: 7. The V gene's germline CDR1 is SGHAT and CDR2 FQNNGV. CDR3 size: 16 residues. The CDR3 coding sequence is TGTGCCAGCAGCTTCCTAGGGACAGCCGGCACAGATACGCAGTATTTT. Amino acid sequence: CASSFLGTAGTDTQYF.

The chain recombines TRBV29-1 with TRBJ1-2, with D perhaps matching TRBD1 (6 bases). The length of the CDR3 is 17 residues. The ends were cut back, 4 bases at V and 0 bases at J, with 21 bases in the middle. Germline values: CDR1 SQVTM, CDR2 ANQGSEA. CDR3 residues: CSVAPLTGFNTNYGYTF. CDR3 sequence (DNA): TGCAGCGTTGCTCCCCTGACAGGTTTCAATACTAACTATGGCTACACCTTC. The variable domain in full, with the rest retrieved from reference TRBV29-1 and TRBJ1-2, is SAVISQKPSRDICQRGTSLTIQCQVDSQVTMMFWYRQQPGQSLTLIATANQGSEATYESGFVIDKFPISRPNLTFSTLTVSNMSPEDSSIYLCSVAPLTGFNTNYGYTFGSGTRLTVV.

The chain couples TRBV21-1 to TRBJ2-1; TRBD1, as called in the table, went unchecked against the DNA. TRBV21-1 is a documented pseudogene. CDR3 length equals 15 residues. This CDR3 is CASTDRDRRTNEQFF. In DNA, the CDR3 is TGTGCCAGCACCGACCGAGACAGGAGGACCAATGAGCAGTTCTTC.

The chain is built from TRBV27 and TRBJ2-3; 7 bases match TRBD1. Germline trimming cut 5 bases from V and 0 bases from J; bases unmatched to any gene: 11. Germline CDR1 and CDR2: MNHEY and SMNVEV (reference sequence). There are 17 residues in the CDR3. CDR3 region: CASSPPGQASSTDTQYF. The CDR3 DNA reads TGTGCCAGCAGTCCCCCAGGACAGGCGTCTAGCACAGATACGCAGTATTTT.

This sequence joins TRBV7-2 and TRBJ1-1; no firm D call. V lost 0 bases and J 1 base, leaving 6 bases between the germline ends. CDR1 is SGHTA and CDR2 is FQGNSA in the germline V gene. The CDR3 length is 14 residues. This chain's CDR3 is CASSLAAANTEAFF. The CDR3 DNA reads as TGTGCCAGCAGCTTAGCCGCGGCGAACACTGAAGCTTTCTTT.

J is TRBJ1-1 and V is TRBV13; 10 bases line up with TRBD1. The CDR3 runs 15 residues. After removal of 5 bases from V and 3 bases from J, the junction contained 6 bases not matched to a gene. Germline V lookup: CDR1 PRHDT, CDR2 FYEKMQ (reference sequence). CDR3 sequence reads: CASSGTGDGDTEAFF. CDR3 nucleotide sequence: TGTGCCAGCAGCGGGACAGGGGATGGTGACACTGAAGCTTTCTTT. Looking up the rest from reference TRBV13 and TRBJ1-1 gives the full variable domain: AAGVIQSPRHLIKEKRETATLKCYPIPRHDTVYWYQQGPGQDPQFLISFYEKMQSDKGSIPDRFSAQQFSDYHSELNMSSLELGDSALYFCASSGTGDGDTEAFFGQGTRLTVV.

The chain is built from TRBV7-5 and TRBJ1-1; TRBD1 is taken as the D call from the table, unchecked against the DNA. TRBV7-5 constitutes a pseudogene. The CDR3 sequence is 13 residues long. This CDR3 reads CARSFQGCTEAFF. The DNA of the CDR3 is TGTGCCAGAAGCTTTCAGGGTTGCACTGAAGCTTTCTTT.

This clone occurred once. CDR3 sequence reads: CASSPKGSGTLSYNEQFF. The CDR3 DNA follows: TGTGCCAGCTCACCAAAGGGTAGCGGGACGCTCTCCTACAATGAGCAGTTCTTC. The chain carries TRBV18 and TRBJ2-1; 8 bases match TRBD2. This CDR3 has 18 residues. The germline V gene encodes CDR1 KGHSH and CDR2 LQKENI. J was trimmed by 0 bases and V by 2 bases; bases with no gene match: 9.

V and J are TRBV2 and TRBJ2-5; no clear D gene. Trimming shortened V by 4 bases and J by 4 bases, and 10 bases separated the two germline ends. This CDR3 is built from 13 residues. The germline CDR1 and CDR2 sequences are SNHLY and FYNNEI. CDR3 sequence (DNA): TGTGCCAGCAGTGGGAGAGGCGCAGAGACCCAGTACTTC. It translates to CASSGRGAETQYF. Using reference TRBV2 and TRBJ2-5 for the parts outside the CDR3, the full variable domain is EPEVTQTPSHQVTQMGQEVILRCVPISNHLYFYWYRQILGQKVEFLVSFYNNEISEKSEIFDDQFSVERPDGSNFTLKIRSTKLEDSAMYFCASSGRGAETQYFGPGTRLLVL.

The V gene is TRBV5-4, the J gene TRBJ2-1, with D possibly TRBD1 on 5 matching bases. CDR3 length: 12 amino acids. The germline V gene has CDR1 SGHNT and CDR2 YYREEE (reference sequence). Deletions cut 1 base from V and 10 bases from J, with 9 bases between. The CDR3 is CASSLQGFEQFF. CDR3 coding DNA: TGTGCCAGCAGCTTGCAGGGTTTCGAGCAGTTCTTC. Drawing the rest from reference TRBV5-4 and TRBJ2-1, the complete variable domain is ETGVTQSPTHLIKTRGQQVTLRCSSQSGHNTVSWYQQALGQGPQFIFQYYREEENGRGNFPPRFSGLQFPNYSSELNVNALELDDSALYLCASSLQGFEQFFGPGTRLTVL.

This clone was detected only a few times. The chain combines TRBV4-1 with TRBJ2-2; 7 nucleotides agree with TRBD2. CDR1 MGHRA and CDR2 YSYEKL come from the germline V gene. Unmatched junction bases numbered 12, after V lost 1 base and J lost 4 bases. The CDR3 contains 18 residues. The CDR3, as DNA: TGCGCCAGCAGCCAAGGGTTACTAGCGCGAAAAGCCACCGGGGAGCTGTTTTTT. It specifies CASSQGLLARKATGELFF.

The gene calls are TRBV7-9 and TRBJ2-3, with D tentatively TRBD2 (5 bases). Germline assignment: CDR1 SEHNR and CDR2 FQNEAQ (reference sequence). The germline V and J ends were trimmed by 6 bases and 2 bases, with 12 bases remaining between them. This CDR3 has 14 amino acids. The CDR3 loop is CASRPGILTDTQYF. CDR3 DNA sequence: TGTGCCAGCAGACCCGGGATCCTCACAGATACGCAGTATTTT.

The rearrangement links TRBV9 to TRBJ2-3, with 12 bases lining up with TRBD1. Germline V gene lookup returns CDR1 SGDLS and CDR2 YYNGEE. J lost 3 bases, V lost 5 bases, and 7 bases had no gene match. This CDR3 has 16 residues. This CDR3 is CASRSGDRGQTDTQYF. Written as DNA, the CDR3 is TGTGCCAGCAGAAGTGGGGACAGGGGGCAGACAGATACGCAGTATTTT.

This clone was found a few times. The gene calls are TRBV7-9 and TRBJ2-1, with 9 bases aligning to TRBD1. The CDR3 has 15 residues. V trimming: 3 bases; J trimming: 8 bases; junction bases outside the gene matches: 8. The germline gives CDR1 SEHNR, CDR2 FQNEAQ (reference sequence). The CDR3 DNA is TGTGCCAGCAGCTTTGCACAGGGGGCTAGGCATGAGCAGTTCTTC. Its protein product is CASSFAQGARHEQFF.

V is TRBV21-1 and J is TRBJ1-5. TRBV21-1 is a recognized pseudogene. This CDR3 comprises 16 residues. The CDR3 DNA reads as TGTGCCAGCAGCAATAAACCCCGGGAGAACAATCAGCCCCAGCATTTT. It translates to CASSNKPRENNQPQHF.

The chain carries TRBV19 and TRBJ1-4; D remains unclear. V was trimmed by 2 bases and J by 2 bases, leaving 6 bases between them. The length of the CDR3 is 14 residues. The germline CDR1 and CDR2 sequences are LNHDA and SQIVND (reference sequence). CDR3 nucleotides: TGTGCCAGTAGTATAAGCCGGACTAATGAAAAACTGTTTTTT. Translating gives CASSISRTNEKLFF.

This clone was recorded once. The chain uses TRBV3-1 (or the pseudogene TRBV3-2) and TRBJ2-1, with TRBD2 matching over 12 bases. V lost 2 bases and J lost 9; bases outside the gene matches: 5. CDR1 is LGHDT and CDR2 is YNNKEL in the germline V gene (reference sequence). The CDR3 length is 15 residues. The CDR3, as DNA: TGTGCCAGCAGCCAATCACTAGCGGGAGGAGGTGAGCAGTTCTTC. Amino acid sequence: CASSQSLAGGGEQFF.

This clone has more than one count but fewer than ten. Here the CDR3 reads CASSSSDLNSPLHF. In nucleotides, the CDR3 is TGTGCCAGCAGCTCCTCGGACTTAAATTCACCCCTCCACTTT. This sequence joins TRBV3-1 (or the pseudogene TRBV3-2) and TRBJ1-6; D not resolved. The germline V and J ends were trimmed by 5 bases and 7 bases, with 12 bases remaining between them. The CDR3 length is 14 residues. Germline values: CDR1 LGHDT, CDR2 YNNKEL (reference sequence).

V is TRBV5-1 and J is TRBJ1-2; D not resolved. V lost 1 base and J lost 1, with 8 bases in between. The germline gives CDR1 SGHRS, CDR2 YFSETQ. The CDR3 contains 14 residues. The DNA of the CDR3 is TGCGCCAGCAGCTTGTTTGGGAGTAACTATGGCTACACCTTC. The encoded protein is CASSLFGSNYGYTF. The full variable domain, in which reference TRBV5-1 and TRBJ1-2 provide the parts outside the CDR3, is KAGVTQTPRYLIKTRGQQVTLSCSPISGHRSVSWYQQTPGQGLQFLFEYFSETQRNKGNFPGRFSGRQFSNSRSEMNVSTLELGDSALYLCASSLFGSNYGYTFGSGTRLTVV.

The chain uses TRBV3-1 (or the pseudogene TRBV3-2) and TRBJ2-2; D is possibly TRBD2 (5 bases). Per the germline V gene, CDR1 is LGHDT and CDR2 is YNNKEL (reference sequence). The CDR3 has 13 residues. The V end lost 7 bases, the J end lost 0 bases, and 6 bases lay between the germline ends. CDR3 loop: CASTGSNTGELFF. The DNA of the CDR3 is TGTGCCAGCACGGGGTCGAACACCGGGGAGCTGTTTTTT.

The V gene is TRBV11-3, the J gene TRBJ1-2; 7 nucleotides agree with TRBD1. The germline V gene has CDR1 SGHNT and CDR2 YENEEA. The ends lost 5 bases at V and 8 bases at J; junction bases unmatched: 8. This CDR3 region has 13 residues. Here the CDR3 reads CASSTTQGLGYTF. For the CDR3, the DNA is TGTGCCAGCAGCACCACACAGGGGTTGGGCTACACCTTC.

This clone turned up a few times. This chain's CDR3 is CASSLYSYGQGALNTIYF. CDR3 nucleotides: TGTGCCAGCAGTTTATACTCATACGGACAGGGGGCGCTTAACACCATATATTTT. V is TRBV28 and J is TRBJ1-3; 11 bases are shared with TRBD1. The CDR3 spans 18 residues. Germline loops: CDR1 MDHEN, CDR2 SYDVKM. V lost 1 base, J lost 7 bases, and 12 bases stayed unmatched.

The CDR3 region is CASSSTGHEQFF. CDR3 in DNA: TGTGCCAGCAGCTCGACAGGCCATGAGCAGTTCTTC. The chain joins TRBV7-2 to TRBJ2-1; D is possibly TRBD1 (6 bases). From germline, CDR1 is SGHTA and CDR2 FQGNSA. The CDR3 loop spans 12 amino acids. The V end lost 4 bases, the J end lost 8 bases, and 9 bases lay between the germline ends.

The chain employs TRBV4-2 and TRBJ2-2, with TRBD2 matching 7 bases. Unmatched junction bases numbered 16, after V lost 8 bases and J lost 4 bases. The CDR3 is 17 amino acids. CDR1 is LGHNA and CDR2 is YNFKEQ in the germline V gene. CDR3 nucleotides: TGTGCCAGCGGGAGGGAAGCGGGTATGCCCCGCACCGGGGAGCTGTTTTTT. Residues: CASGREAGMPRTGELFF.